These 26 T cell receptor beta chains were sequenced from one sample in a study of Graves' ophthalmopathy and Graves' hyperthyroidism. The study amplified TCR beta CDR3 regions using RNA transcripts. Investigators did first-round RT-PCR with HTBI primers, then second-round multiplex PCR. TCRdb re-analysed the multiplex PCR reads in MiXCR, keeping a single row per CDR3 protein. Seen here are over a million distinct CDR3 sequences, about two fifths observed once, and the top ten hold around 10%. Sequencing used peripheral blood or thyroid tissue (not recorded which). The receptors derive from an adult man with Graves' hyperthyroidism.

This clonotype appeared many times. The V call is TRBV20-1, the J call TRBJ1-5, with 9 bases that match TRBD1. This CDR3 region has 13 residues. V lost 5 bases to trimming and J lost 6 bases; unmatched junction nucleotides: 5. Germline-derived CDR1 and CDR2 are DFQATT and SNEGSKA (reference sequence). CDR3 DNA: TGCAGTGCTGTACAGGGGGCCGGTCAGCCCCAGCATTTT. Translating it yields CSAVQGAGQPQHF.

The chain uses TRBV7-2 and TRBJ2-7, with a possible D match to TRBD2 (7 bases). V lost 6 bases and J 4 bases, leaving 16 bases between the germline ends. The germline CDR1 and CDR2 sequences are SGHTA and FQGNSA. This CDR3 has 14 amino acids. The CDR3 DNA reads TGTGCCAGCAGTTACATCGGGGGGCAATACGAGCAGTACTTC. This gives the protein CASSYIGGQYEQYF.

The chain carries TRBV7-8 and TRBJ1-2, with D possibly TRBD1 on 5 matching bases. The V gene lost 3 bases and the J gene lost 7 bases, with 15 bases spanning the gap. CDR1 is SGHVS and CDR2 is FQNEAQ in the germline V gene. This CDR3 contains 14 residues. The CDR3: CASSLAAGGSGYTF. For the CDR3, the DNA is TGTGCCAGCAGCTTGGCCGCCGGGGGTAGTGGCTACACCTTC.

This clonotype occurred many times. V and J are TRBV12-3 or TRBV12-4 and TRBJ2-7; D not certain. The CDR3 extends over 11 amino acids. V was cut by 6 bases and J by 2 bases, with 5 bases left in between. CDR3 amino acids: CASSTTYEQYF. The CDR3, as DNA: TGTGCCAGCAGCACAACCTACGAGCAGTACTTC.

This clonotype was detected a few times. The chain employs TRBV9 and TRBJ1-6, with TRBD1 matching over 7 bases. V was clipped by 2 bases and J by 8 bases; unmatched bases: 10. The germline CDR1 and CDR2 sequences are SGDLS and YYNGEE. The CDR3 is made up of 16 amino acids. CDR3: CASSVLPVRGHSPLHF. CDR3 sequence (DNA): TGTGCCAGCAGCGTGCTACCGGTGAGGGGGCATTCACCCCTCCACTTT.

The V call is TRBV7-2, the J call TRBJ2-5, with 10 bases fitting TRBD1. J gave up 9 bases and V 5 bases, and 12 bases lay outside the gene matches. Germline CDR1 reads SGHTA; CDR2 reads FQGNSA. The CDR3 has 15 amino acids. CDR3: CASSDRQGAVLPQYF. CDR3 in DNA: TGTGCCAGCAGCGACCGACAGGGGGCGGTTTTACCCCAGTACTTC. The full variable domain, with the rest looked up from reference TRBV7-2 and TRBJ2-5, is GAGVSQSPSNKVTEKGKDVELRCDPISGHTALYWYRQSLGQGLEFLIYFQGNSAPDKSGLPSDRFSAERTGGSVSTLTIQRTQQEDSAVYLCASSDRQGAVLPQYFGPGTRLLVL.

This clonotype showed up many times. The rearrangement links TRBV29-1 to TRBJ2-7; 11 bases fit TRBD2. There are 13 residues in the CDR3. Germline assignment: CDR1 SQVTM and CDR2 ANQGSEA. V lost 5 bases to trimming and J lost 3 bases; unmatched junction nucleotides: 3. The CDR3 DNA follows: TGCAGCGTTCCCGGGACTAGCGGCTACGAGCAGTACTTC. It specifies CSVPGTSGYEQYF.

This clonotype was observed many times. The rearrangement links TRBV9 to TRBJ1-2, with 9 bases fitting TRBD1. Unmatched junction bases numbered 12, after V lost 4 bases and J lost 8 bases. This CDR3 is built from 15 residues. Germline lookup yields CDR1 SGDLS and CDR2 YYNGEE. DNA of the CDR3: TGTGCCAGCAGCTTTCGGACAGGGGACGGTCAAGGCTACACCTTC. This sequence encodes CASSFRTGDGQGYTF.

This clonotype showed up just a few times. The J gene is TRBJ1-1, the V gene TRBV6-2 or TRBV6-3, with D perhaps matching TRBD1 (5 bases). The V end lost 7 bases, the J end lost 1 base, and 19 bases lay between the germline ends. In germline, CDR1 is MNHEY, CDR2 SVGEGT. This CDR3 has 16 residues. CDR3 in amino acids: CASTLGAGGSNTEAFF. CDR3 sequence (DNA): TGTGCCAGCACCCTTGGGGCAGGTGGGTCGAACACTGAAGCTTTCTTT.

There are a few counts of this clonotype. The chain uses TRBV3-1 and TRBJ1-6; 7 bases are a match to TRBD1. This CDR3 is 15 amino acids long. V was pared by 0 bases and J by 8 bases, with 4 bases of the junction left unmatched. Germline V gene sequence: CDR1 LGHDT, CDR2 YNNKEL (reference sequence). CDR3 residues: CASSQETGSYSPLHF. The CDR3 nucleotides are TGTGCCAGCAGCCAAGAGACAGGGAGTTATTCACCCCTCCACTTT.

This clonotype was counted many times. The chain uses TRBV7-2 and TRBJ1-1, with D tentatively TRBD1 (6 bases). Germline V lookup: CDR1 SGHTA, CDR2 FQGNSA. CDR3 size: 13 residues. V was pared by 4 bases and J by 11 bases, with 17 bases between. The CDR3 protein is CASSSYGGRSAFF. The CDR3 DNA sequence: TGTGCCAGCAGCTCCTACGGGGGGCGGAGTGCTTTCTTT.

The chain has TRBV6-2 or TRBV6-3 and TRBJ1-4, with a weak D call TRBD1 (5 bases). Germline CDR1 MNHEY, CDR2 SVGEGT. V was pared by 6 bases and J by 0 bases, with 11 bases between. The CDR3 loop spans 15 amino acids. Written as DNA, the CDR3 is TGTGCCAGCAGGCGAAGACAGTCAACTAATGAAAAACTGTTTTTT. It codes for CASRRRQSTNEKLFF.

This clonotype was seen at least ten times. The CDR3: CASSFGGFLGSPLHF. Written as DNA, the CDR3 is TGCGCCAGCAGCTTCGGTGGGTTCCTAGGGTCACCCCTCCACTTT. The chain employs TRBV5-1 and TRBJ1-6; D gene ambiguous. This CDR3 comprises 15 residues. In germline, CDR1 is SGHRS, CDR2 YFSETQ. V lost 2 bases, J lost 10 bases, and 16 bases lay in between. The whole variable domain, remainder taken from reference TRBV5-1 and TRBJ1-6, is KAGVTQTPRYLIKTRGQQVTLSCSPISGHRSVSWYQQTPGQGLQFLFEYFSETQRNKGNFPGRFSGRQFSNSRSEMNVSTLELGDSALYLCASSFGGFLGSPLHFGNGTRLTVT.

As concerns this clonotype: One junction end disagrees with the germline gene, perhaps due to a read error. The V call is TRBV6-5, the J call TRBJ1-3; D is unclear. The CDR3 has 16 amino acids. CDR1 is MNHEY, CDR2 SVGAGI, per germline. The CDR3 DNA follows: TGTGCCAGCAGTTATTTTATAGTAGGGCTTGGAAGCACCATATATTTT. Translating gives CASSYFIVGLGSTIYF.

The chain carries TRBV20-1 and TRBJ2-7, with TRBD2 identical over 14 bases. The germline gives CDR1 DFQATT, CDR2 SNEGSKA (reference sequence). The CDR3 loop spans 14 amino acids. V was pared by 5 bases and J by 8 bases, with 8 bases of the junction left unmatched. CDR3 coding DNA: TGCAGTGCTCCGATGACTAGCGGGAGGGCCCAGCAGTACTTC. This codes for CSAPMTSGRAQQYF.

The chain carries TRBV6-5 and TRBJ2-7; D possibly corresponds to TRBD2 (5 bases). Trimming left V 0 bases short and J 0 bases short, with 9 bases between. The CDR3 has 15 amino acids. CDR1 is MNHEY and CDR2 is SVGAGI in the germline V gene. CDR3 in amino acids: CASSYSVGSSYEQYF. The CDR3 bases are TGTGCCAGCAGTTACTCGGTGGGGAGCTCCTACGAGCAGTACTTC.

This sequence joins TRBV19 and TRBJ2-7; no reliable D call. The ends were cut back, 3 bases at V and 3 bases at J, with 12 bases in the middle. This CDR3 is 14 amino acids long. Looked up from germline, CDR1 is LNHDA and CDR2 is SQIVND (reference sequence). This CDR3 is CASSIGKGFYEQYF. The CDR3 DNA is TGTGCCAGTAGTATCGGAAAAGGGTTCTACGAGCAGTACTTC. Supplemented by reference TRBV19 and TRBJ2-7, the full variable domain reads DGGITQSPKYLFRKEGQNVTLSCEQNLNHDAMYWYRQDPGQGLRLIYYSQIVNDFQKGDIAEGYSVSREKKESFPLTVTSAQKNPTAFYLCASSIGKGFYEQYFGPGTRLTVT.

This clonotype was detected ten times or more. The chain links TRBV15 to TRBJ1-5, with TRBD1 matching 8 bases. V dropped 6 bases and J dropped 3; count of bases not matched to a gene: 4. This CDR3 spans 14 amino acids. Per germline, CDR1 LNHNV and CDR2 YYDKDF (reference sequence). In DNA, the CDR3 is TGTGCCACCAGGGGGGACAGGACCAATCAGCCCCAGCATTTT. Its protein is CATRGDRTNQPQHF.

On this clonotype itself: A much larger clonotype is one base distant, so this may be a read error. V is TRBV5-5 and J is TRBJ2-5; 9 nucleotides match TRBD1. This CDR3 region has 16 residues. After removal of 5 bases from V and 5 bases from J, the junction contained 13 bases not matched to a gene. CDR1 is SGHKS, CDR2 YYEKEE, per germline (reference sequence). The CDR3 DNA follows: TGTGCCAGCAGGTTGTCTCGGGGACAGGGCTTTGAGACCCAGTACTTC. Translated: CASRLSRGQGFETQYF. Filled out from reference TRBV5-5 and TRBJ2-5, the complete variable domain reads DAGVTQSPTHLIKTRGQQVTLRCSPISGHKSVSWYQQVLGQGPQFIFQYYEKEERGRGNFPDRFSARQFPNYSSELNVNALLLGDSALYLCASRLSRGQGFETQYFGPGTRLLVL.

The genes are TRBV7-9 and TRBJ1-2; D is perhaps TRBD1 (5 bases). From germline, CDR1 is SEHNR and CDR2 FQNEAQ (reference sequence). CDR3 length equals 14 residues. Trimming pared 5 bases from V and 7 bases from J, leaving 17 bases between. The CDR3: CASSRDRPSAGYTF. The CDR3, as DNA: TGTGCCAGCAGCCGTGACAGACCGTCGGCTGGCTACACCTTC.

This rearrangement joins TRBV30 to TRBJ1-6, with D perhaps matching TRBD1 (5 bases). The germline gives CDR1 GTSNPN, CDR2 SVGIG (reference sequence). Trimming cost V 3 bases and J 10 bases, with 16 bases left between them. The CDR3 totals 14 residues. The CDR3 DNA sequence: TGTGCCTGGAGCCCAGGGAACGGGATGTCACCCCTCCACTTT. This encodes CAWSPGNGMSPLHF.

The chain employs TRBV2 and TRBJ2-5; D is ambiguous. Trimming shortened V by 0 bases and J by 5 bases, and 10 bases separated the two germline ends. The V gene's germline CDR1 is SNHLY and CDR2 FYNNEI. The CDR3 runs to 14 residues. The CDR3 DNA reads TGTGCCAGCAGTGAAGCAGTAGCCGTGGAGACCCAGTACTTC. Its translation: CASSEAVAVETQYF.

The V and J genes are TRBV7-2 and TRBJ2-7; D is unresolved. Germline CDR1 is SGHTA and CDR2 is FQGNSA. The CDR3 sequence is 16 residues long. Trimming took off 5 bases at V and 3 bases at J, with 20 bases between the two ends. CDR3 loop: CASSPTPEKHHYEQYF. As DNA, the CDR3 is TGTGCCAGCAGCCCAACTCCCGAAAAACACCACTACGAGCAGTACTTC.

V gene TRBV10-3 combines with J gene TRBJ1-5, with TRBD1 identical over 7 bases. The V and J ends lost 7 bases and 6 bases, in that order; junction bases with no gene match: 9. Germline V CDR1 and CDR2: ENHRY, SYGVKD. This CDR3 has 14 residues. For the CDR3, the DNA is TGTGCCATCACCGCGACAGGGTTTGGTCAGCCCCAGCATTTT. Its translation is CAITATGFGQPQHF.

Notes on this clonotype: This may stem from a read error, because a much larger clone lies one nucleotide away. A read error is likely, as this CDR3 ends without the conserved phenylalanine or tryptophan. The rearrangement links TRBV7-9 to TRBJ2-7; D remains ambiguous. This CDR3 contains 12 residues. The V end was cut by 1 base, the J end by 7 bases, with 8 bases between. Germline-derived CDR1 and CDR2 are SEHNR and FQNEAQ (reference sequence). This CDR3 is CASSLGSGEQYL. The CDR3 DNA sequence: TGTGCCAGCAGCTTAGGGTCCGGAGAGCAGTACCTC.

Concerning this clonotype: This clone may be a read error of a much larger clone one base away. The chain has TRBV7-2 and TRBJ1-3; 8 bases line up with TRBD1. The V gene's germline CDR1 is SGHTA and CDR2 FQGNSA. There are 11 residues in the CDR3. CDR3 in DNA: TGTGCCAGCGGACAGGGAAACGCCATATATTTT. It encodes CASGQGNAIYF.